This passage covers 12 T cell receptor beta chains from one sample sequenced in a study of shared clonotypes between healthy human individuals. Some clones are missing from TCRdb's copy, which holds only in-frame ones; the method was immunoSEQ multiplex PCR. Here the sample spans about 1 million clones, under 80% being singletons. What was sequenced was memory CD4+ T cells sorted from blood. Stated subset: CD45RA-negative fraction. Source of these receptors: a man younger than 35 in good health.

This sequence joins TRBV7-8 and TRBJ1-5; D is unresolved. V shed 0 bases and J shed 3 bases, with 12 bases lying between them. The CDR3 spans 16 residues. Germline-derived CDR1 and CDR2 are SGHVS and FQNEAQ. The DNA for the CDR3 is TGTGCCAGCAGCTTAGCGCTACCGGCCGCCAATCAGCCCCAGCATTTT. Amino acids: CASSLALPAANQPQHF.

With respect to this clone: This may be a read error, as it is one base from a much larger clone. J is TRBJ2-7 and V is TRBV28, with D tentatively TRBD2 (7 bases). This CDR3 has 15 residues. Germline CDR1 is MDHEN and CDR2 is SYDVKM. The CDR3 DNA follows: TGTGTCAGCAGTTTAGGAGGGGGGGCCTCCTACGAGCAGTACTTC. Protein product: CVSSLGGGASYEQYF.

Points on this clone: Other nucleotide sequences from this sample produce the same CDR3. The CDR3 bases are TGTGCCAGCAGCGTCCGGGGCAACACCGGGGAGCTGTTTTTT. It encodes CASSVRGNTGELFF. The chain has TRBV9 and TRBJ2-2; either TRBD1 or TRBD2 may supply D (5 bases each). The CDR3 is made up of 14 amino acids. Between the trimmed V and J ends, which lost 2 bases and 2 bases, there was a span of 7 bases. The germline gives CDR1 SGDLS, CDR2 YYNGEE.

Only one count was recorded for this clone. This chain joins TRBV30 and TRBJ2-5, with TRBD1 matching 12 bases. The CDR3 loop spans 14 amino acids. Looked up from germline, CDR1 is GTSNPN and CDR2 is SVGIG (reference sequence). V trimming: 5 bases; J trimming: 4 bases; junction bases outside the gene matches: 5. CDR3 DNA sequence: TGTGCCTGGGGTGGGACAGGGGGCGTAGAGACCCAGTACTTC. Encoded protein: CAWGGTGGVETQYF. Filled out from reference TRBV30 and TRBJ2-5, the complete variable domain reads SQTIHQWPATLVQPVGSPLSLECTVEGTSNPNLYWYRQAAGRGLQLLFYSVGIGQISSEVPQNLSASRPQDRQFILSSKKLLLSDSGFYLCAWGGTGGVETQYFGPGTRLLVL.

The gene calls are TRBV5-1 and TRBJ2-7; D unclear. The V and J ends lost 4 bases and 6 bases respectively, with 14 bases between them. The CDR3 has 13 amino acids. Germline V CDR1 and CDR2: SGHRS, YFSETQ. The CDR3 spells CASSGSFRSEQYF. The CDR3 DNA reads as TGCGCCAGCAGCGGGTCTTTCCGGTCCGAGCAGTACTTC.

In its sample, this clone was seen once. The rearrangement uses TRBV30 and TRBJ1-2; D might be TRBD1 (6 bases). The germline V gene encodes CDR1 GTSNPN and CDR2 SVGIG (reference sequence). This CDR3 comprises 14 residues. Trimming left V 0 bases short and J 6 bases short, with 14 bases between. DNA of the CDR3: TGTGCCTGGAGTGTACACAGAGGGGGAAATGGCTACACCTTC. Translated: CAWSVHRGGNGYTF.

With respect to this clone: The same CDR3 also results from other DNA sequences found in this sample. The chain combines TRBV30 with TRBJ2-7; D not certain. Germline CDR1 GTSNPN, CDR2 SVGIG (reference sequence). The CDR3 has 11 amino acids. The V gene lost 0 bases and the J gene lost 4 bases, with 4 bases spanning the gap. DNA for the CDR3: TGTGCCTGGAGTGTGGATTACGAGCAGTACTTC. This translates into CAWSVDYEQYF.

CDR3 sequence reads: CASSLEGPRGYGYTF. The CDR3 DNA sequence: TGTGCCAGCAGCTTGGAGGGACCTCGCGGCTATGGCTACACCTTC. This chain joins TRBV5-6 and TRBJ1-2, with D possibly being TRBD1 (5 bases). The CDR3 spans 15 residues. Trimming shortened V by 0 bases and J by 4 bases, and 13 bases separated the two germline ends. Germline V gives CDR1 SGHDT, CDR2 YYEEEE.

This clone was detected many times. The chain employs TRBV18 and TRBJ2-5; 10 positions match TRBD2. V gave up 5 bases and J gave up 5 bases; unmatched junction bases: 5. This CDR3 comprises 14 residues. Looked up from germline, CDR1 is KGHSH and CDR2 is LQKENI. CDR3 nucleotides: TGTGCCAGCTCAACGAGCGGGGGGGCGGAGACCCAGTACTTC. It translates to CASSTSGGAETQYF.

The chain has TRBV6-6 and TRBJ1-1, with D maybe TRBD1 (6 bases). This CDR3 has 14 residues. The germline V and J ends were trimmed by 6 bases and 7 bases, with 18 bases remaining between them. Germline-derived CDR1 and CDR2 are MNHNY and SVGAGI (reference sequence). CDR3 in DNA: TGTGCCAGCAGAGGAGAGGGACACTCGGATGAAGCTTTCTTT. The encoded protein is CASRGEGHSDEAFF.

V usage is TRBV30 and J usage is TRBJ2-3; TRBD2 matches at 16 bases. Germline CDR1 GTSNPN, CDR2 SVGIG (reference sequence). CDR3 length equals 17 residues. Trimming took 8 bases from V and 3 from J; bases not matched to a gene: 11. The CDR3 reads CAHGTSGGGRITDTQYF. The CDR3 DNA reads TGTGCCCACGGGACTAGCGGGGGGGGCCGGATAACAGATACGCAGTATTTT. The entire variable domain, with the rest obtained from reference TRBV30 and TRBJ2-3, is as follows: SQTIHQWPATLVQPVGSPLSLECTVEGTSNPNLYWYRQAAGRGLQLLFYSVGIGQISSEVPQNLSASRPQDRQFILSSKKLLLSDSGFYLCAHGTSGGGRITDTQYFGPGTRLTVL.

V usage is TRBV27 and J usage is TRBJ1-5; D is undetermined. V was pared by 5 bases and J by 5 bases, with 10 bases between. The germline V gene encodes CDR1 MNHEY and CDR2 SMNVEV (reference sequence). This CDR3 region has 13 residues. The CDR3 is CASSLTVYQPQHF. In nucleotides, the CDR3 is TGTGCCAGCAGTCTGACGGTTTATCAGCCCCAGCATTTT.